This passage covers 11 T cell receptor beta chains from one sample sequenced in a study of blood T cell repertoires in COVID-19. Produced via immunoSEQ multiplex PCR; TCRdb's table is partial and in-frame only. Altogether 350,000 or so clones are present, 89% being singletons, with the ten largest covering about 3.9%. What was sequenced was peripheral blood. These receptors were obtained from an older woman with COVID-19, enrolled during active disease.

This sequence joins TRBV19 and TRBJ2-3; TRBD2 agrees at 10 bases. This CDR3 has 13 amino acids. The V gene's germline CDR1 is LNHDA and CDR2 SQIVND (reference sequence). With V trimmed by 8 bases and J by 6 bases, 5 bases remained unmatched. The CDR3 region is CASQRGGWDTQYF. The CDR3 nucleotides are TGTGCCAGTCAGCGGGGGGGCTGGGATACGCAGTATTTT.

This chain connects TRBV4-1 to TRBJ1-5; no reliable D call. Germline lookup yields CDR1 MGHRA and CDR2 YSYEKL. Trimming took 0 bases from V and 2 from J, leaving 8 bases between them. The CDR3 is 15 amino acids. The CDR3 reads CASSQEQGGNQPQHF. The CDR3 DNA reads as TGCGCCAGCAGCCAAGAACAAGGAGGCAATCAGCCCCAGCATTTT.

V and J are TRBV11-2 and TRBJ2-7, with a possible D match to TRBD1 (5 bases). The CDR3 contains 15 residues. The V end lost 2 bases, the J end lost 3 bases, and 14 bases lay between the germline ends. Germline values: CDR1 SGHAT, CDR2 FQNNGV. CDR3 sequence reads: CASSLQGQGFYEQYF. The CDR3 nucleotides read TGTGCCAGCAGCTTACAGGGTCAGGGATTCTACGAGCAGTACTTC.

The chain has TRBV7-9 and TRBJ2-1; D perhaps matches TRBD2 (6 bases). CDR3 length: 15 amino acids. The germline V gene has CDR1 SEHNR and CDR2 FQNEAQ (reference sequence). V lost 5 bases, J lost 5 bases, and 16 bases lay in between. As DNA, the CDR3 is TGTGCCAGCAGCGATCTTCCCCGCGGGGACAATGAGCAGTTCTTC. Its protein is CASSDLPRGDNEQFF. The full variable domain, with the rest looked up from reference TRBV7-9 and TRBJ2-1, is DTGVSQNPRHKITKRGQNVTFRCDPISEHNRLYWYRQTLGQGPEFLTYFQNEAQLEKSRLLSDRFSAERPKGSFSTLEIQRTEQGDSAMYLCASSDLPRGDNEQFFGPGTRLTVL.

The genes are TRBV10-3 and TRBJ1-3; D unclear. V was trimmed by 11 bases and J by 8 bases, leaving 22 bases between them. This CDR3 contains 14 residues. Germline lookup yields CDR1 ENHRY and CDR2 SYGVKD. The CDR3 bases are TGTGCCTCCCGGGAGACCACGCTATTGGACACCATATATTTT. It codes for CASRETTLLDTIYF.

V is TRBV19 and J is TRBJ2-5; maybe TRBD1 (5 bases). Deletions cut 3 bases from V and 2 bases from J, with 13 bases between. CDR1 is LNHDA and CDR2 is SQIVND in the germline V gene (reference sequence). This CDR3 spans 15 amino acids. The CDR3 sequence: CASSIQGHVQETQYF. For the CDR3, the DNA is TGTGCCAGTAGTATTCAGGGCCACGTTCAAGAGACCCAGTACTTC.

CDR3: CASSLLVGASSYEQYF. The CDR3, as DNA: TGTGCCAGCAGCCTCCTGGTGGGCGCGAGCTCCTACGAGCAGTACTTC. The rearrangement joins TRBV14 to TRBJ2-7; the D is unclear. The CDR3 runs to 16 residues. The ends were cut back, 4 bases at V and 0 bases at J, with 16 bases in the middle. CDR1 is SGHDN and CDR2 is FVKESK in the germline V gene.

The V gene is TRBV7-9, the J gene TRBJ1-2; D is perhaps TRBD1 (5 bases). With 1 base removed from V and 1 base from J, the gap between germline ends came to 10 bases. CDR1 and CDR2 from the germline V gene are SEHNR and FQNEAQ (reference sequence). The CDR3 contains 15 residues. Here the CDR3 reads CASSLGQNDNYGYTF. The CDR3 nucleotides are TGTGCCAGCAGCTTAGGACAGAACGATAACTATGGCTACACCTTC.

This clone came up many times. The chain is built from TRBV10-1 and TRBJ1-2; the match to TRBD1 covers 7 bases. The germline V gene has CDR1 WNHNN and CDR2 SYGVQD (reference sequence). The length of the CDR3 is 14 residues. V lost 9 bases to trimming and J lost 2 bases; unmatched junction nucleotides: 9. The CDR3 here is CARSRQGGNYGYTF. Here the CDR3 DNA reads TGCGCCAGGAGCCGACAGGGAGGAAACTATGGCTACACCTTC.

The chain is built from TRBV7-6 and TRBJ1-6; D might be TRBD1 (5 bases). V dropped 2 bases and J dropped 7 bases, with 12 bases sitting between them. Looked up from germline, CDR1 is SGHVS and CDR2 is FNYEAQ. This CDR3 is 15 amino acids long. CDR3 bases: TGTGCCAGCAGCTTAAATGCGGGGGAAAATTCACCCCTCCACTTT. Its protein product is CASSLNAGENSPLHF.

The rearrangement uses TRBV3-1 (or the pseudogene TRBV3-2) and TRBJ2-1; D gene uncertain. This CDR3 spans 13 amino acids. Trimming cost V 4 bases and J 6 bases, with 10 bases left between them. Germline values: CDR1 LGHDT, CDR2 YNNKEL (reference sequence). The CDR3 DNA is TGTGCCAGCAGCCTTAATGGAGTCAATGAGCAGTTCTTC. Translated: CASSLNGVNEQFF.